A selection of T cell receptor beta chains follows, all from one sample in a study of shared clonotypes between healthy human individuals. This table comes from immunoSEQ multiplex PCR, and its TCRdb copy is limited to in-frame clones, with some not included. The sample comprises about 380,000 clones, just over 95% of which are singletons, and approximately 0.32% rests with the top ten. The sequenced sample was memory CD8+ T cells sorted from blood. These receptors all stem from a man aged 25 to 40 in good health. Both conserved end residues are part of each CDR3. The order of the fields is D gene, clone size, J gene, V gene, CDR3 DNA, CDR3 protein. The D gene is left open where the match is weak. Rows may omit the clone size; those that give it use once, few, many or a size class.

- | - | TRBJ2-6 | TRBV5-3 | TGTGCCAGAAGCGGTGGCAGCCTTTTCTCTGGGGCCAACGTCCTGACTTTC | CARSGGSLFSGANVLTF
TRBD1 | - | TRBJ2-3 | TRBV2 | TGTGCCAGCAGTGCGAGACAGGGACGAGGCACAGATACGCAGTATTTT | CASSARQGRGTDTQYF
- | - | TRBJ1-1 | TRBV28 | TGTGCCAGCAGGAATCGGAACACTGAAGCTTTCTTT | CASRNRNTEAFF
- | - | TRBJ1-1 | TRBV30 | TGTGCCTGGAGTGTAGGATCGGGACAAGAAGCTTTCTTT | CAWSVGSGQEAFF
- | - | TRBJ2-3 | TRBV6-5 | TGTGCCAGCAGCACTACTAGAACAGATACGCAGTATTTT | CASSTTRTDTQYF
- | - | TRBJ2-5 | TRBV11-2 | TGTGCCAGCAGCTTTTTAAAGACCCAGTACTTC | CASSFLKTQYF
TRBD1 | - | TRBJ1-1 | TRBV4-1 | TGCGCCAGCAGCCAAGTGGGACAGGGGAAGAACACTGAAGCTTTCTTT | CASSQVGQGKNTEAFF
TRBD2 | - | TRBJ2-1 | TRBV18 | TGTGCCAGCTCACCGGCGGGAGGCTCCTACAATGAGCAGTTCTTC | CASSPAGGSYNEQFF
- | - | TRBJ1-1 | TRBV9 | TGTGCCAGCAGCGTAGGGTTCACTGAAGCTTTCTTT | CASSVGFTEAFF
- | - | TRBJ2-2 | TRBV6-1 | TGTGCCAAGAACGGGTCTGACACCGGGGAGCTGTTTTTT | CAKNGSDTGELFF
TRBD1 | - | TRBJ1-4 | TRBV27 | TGTGCCAGCAGTCGACTTCCGGGACAGGAAGGGGCAACTAATGAAAAACTGTTTTTT | CASSRLPGQEGATNEKLFF
- | - | TRBJ2-5 | TRBV7-6 | TGTGCCAGCAGCTTAGTCCGAGAGACCCAGTACTTC | CASSLVRETQYF
TRBD2 | - | TRBJ2-3 | TRBV6-1 | TGTGCCAGCAGTGATAGGACTAGGAGCACAGATACGCAGTATTTT | CASSDRTRSTDTQYF
- | - | TRBJ2-2 | TRBV30 | TGTGCCTGGAGGGGGGGCCAGAACGCCGGGGAGCTGTTTTTT | CAWRGGQNAGELFF
- | - | TRBJ2-7 | TRBV7-2 | TGTGCCAGCAGCTTAATTAAGGGGTACGAGCAGTACTTC | CASSLIKGYEQYF
- | - | TRBJ1-1 | TRBV7-9 | TGTGCCAGCAGTTCACCCGTGGCCACTGAAGCTTTCTTT | CASSSPVATEAFF
- | - | TRBJ2-3 | TRBV15 | TGTGCCACCAGCCCTATTCTAGAGGATACGCAGTATTTT | CATSPILEDTQYF
TRBD1 | - | TRBJ1-5 | TRBV28 | TGTGCCAGCAGCTCCTCATTACAGGGGGCGGACAATCAGCCCCAGCATTTT | CASSSSLQGADNQPQHF
TRBD2 | once | TRBJ2-5 | TRBV5-1 | TGCGCCAGCAGCTTAGGAGGAGCGGGAGGGCCCCAAGAGACCCAGTACTTC | CASSLGGAGGPQETQYF
- | - | TRBJ2-7 | TRBV7-8 | TGTGCCAGCAGCGAGAGGGTTGTCTCCTACGAGCAGTACTTC | CASSERVVSYEQYF
TRBD2 | once | TRBJ2-3 | TRBV13 | TGTGCCAGCAGCTTATCAGCGGGGGGCCCCGATACGCAGTATTTT | CASSLSAGGPDTQYF
TRBD2 | - | TRBJ2-3 | TRBV10-3 | TGTGCCATCAGTGCGGGACTAGCACCGACAGATACGCAGTATTTT | CAISAGLAPTDTQYF
- | - | TRBJ2-2 | TRBV30 | TGTGCCTGGAGTGGCTGGTTATTCACCGGGGAGCTGTTTTTT | CAWSGWLFTGELFF
- | few | TRBJ1-2 | TRBV5-1 | TGCGCCAGCGGCCAGGCGGTTCGAAAGACCTATGGCTACACCTTC | CASGQAVRKTYGYTF
- | - | TRBJ2-3 | TRBV5-6 | TGTGCCAGCAGCTTTATTCAGGGAAGCACAGATACGCAGTATTTT | CASSFIQGSTDTQYF
- | - | TRBJ1-5 | TRBV6-1 | TGTGCCAGCAGCGTTAACAGGGTCGGCAATCAGCCCCAGCATTTT | CASSVNRVGNQPQHF
- | once | TRBJ2-7 | TRBV4-1 | TGCGCCAGCAGCCACGACTCCTACGAGCAGTACTTC | CASSHDSYEQYF
TRBD2 | - | TRBJ2-7 | TRBV6-1 | TGTGCCAGCAGTGAAGTTGGGACTAGCGGGTTCTCCGAGCAGTACTTC | CASSEVGTSGFSEQYF
TRBD1 | - | TRBJ2-2 | TRBV5-1 | TGCGCCAGCAGCCGGGACAGGGAGGCATTGGCCGGGGAGCTGTTTTTT | CASSRDREALAGELFF
TRBD2 | - | TRBJ2-2 | TRBV7-8 | TGTGCCAGCAGCCCAGGCCCCCGGGACTACCTTACCGGGGAGCTGTTTTTT | CASSPGPRDYLTGELFF
- | - | TRBJ2-7 | TRBV6-6 | TGTGCCAGCAGTTCTGCGGGAACCGTCTCCTACGAGCAGTACTTC | CASSSAGTVSYEQYF
- | - | TRBJ2-7 | TRBV5-5 | TGTGCCAGCAGCGAACGGGCCGAATCAGGCGAGCAGTACTTC | CASSERAESGEQYF
TRBD1 | - | TRBJ2-5 | TRBV7-3 | TGTGCCAGCAGCAGCGGACAGGGGGGAGAGACCCAGTACTTC | CASSSGQGGETQYF
- | - | TRBJ2-3 | TRBV5-4 | TGTGCCAGCAGCTTGGTCCATAAGCGGATCACAGATACGCAGTATTTT | CASSLVHKRITDTQYF
TRBD1 | - | TRBJ1-2 | TRBV28 | TGTGCCAGCAGTGACAGGGGTAACTATGGCTACACCTTC | CASSDRGNYGYTF
TRBD2 | - | TRBJ2-3 | TRBV13 | TGTGCCAGCAGCTATAGGACTAGCGGGAGTTGGACAGATACGCAGTATTTT | CASSYRTSGSWTDTQYF
TRBD1 | - | TRBJ2-3 | TRBV6-6 | TGTGCCAGCAGATTGACAGGGGGCGCAGATACGCAGTATTTT | CASRLTGGADTQYF
TRBD2 | - | TRBJ2-3 | TRBV5-1 | TGCGCCAGCAGCTTTATGACTAGCGCGACAGATACGCAGTATTTT | CASSFMTSATDTQYF
- | - | TRBJ1-3 | TRBV7-6 | TGTGCCAGCAGCATCCCACAGGCCTCTGGAAACACCATATATTTT | CASSIPQASGNTIYF
- | - | TRBJ2-1 | TRBV2 | TGTGCCAGCAGTGGCCCTAGCCGAACCTACAATGAGCAGTTCTTC | CASSGPSRTYNEQFF
- | - | TRBJ2-7 | TRBV6-6 | TGTGCCAGCAGTTACCCCGGCGTAGCCACCTACGAGCAGTACTTC | CASSYPGVATYEQYF
- | - | TRBJ1-6 | TRBV18 | TGTGCCAGCTCACCTTGGCTTGCCGGGGGAGTCGATAATTCACCCCTCCACTTT | CASSPWLAGGVDNSPLHF
TRBD1 | - | TRBJ2-7 | TRBV28 | TGTGCCAGCAGTGGGGCCGGGACAGGCGTCCACGAGCAGTACTTC | CASSGAGTGVHEQYF
- | - | TRBJ2-7 | TRBV30 | TGTGCCTGGAGTAGTGTTTCGGAACACGAGCAGTACTTC | CAWSSVSEHEQYF
TRBD2 | - | TRBJ2-3 | TRBV7-2 | TGTGCCAGCAGCGAATTAGCGGGAGGGAGAACAGATACGCAGTATTTT | CASSELAGGRTDTQYF
- | - | TRBJ2-2 | TRBV5-1 | TGCGCCAGCAGCGCAGAGAACACCGGGGAGCTGTTTTTT | CASSAENTGELFF
- | - | TRBJ1-4 | TRBV28 | TGTGCCAGCAGGCAGGGAAAACTGTTTTTT | CASRQGKLFF
TRBD2 | - | TRBJ2-1 | TRBV5-1 | TGCGCCAGCAGCTCCTTACTAGCGGAGCAGTTCTTC | CASSSLLAEQFF
TRBD1 | - | TRBJ2-4 | TRBV10-1 | TGCGCCAGCAGTGAGTCTGGGACAGGGAAAAACATTCAGTACTTC | CASSESGTGKNIQYF
- | - | TRBJ2-7 | TRBV6-6 | TGTGCCAGCAGCACCAGGCAAGGGGTACACACCTACGAGCAGTACTTC | CASSTRQGVHTYEQYF
- | - | TRBJ2-5 | TRBV7-9 | TGTGCCAGCAGCTTAGAGCCGGACTTC | CASSLEPDF
- | - | TRBJ1-2 | TRBV29-1 | TGCAGCGTTGAAGTGCCCCAGGGTGGAGGCTACACCTTC | CSVEVPQGGGYTF
- | - | TRBJ1-2 | TRBV14 | TGTGCCAGCAGCCTCAGGGGATGGTATGGCTACACCTTC | CASSLRGWYGYTF
- | - | TRBJ1-2 | TRBV30 | TGTGCCTGGAGGGGGGGCGACTATGGCTACACCTTC | CAWRGGDYGYTF
- | - | TRBJ2-1 | TRBV29-1 | TGCAGCGTTCCCCCCGATAACAGCGAGAATGAGCAGTTCTTC | CSVPPDNSENEQFF
- | - | TRBJ2-3 | TRBV6-5 | TGTGCCAGCAGTTACGGGAGCACAGATACGCAGTATTTT | CASSYGSTDTQYF
- | - | TRBJ2-5 | TRBV10-3 | TGTGCCATCGGTAACCCAGGGGAAGAGACCCAGTACTTC | CAIGNPGEETQYF